This TCR beta chain derives from a study of CD8+CD57+ T cells in acquired aplastic anemia. This clonotype showed up many times. Genomic DNA acted as the template from which TCR beta VDJ combination and CDR3 sequence profiling were carried out. TCRdb reprocessed the reads with MiXCR, giving one entry per CDR3 protein. Of 400,000 to 450,000 distinct CDR3 sequences in the sample, about two thirds were seen once. Trimming pared 2 bases from V and 0 bases from J, leaving 14 bases between. Germline V gives CDR1 MNHEY, CDR2 SVGAGI. The length of the CDR3 is 17 residues. The chain recombines TRBV6-5 with TRBJ1-5; TRBD1 is a possible D gene (5 bases). The receptor was derived from a human donor in good health, serving as a control. The specimen sequenced was sorted CD4+, CD8+, or CD8+CD57+ T cells (not recorded which) from PBMCs. As DNA, the CDR3 is TGTGCCAGCAGTTACGGGGCAGAACTGCTTAGCAATCAGCCCCAGCATTTT. Protein: CASSYGAELLSNQPQHF.